These 9 T cell receptor beta chains came from one sample sequenced in a study of T cells in localized non-small cell lung cancer. Only in-frame clones appear in the TCRdb table, and some are missing; sequencing was by immunoSEQ multiplex PCR. The sample lists 1,500 to 2,000 clones, 20% to 30% occurring once. Sequencing was performed on normal lung tissue next to the tumor, taken before any cancer treatment. The receptors come from a male donor aged 60 or over with stage II lung adenocarcinoma.

A few counts support this clone. The gene calls are TRBV9 and TRBJ2-1; D may be TRBD2 (6 bases). The CDR3 is 14 amino acids. CDR1 SGDLS and CDR2 YYNGEE come from the germline V gene. V lost 0 bases and J lost 2, with 6 bases in between. The CDR3 here is CASSVVAAYNEQFF. CDR3 DNA: TGTGCCAGCAGCGTAGTAGCGGCCTACAATGAGCAGTTCTTC.

The V gene is TRBV19, the J gene TRBJ2-3; 8 bases align to TRBD1. Germline CDR1 reads LNHDA; CDR2 reads SQIVND (reference sequence). The CDR3 is 16 amino acids. J lost 1 base, V lost 5 bases, and 8 bases had no gene match. CDR3 nucleotides: TGTGCCAGTAGTGGATGGACAGGGTCGGGCACAGATACGCAGTATTTT. It translates to CASSGWTGSGTDTQYF.

The chain recombines TRBV28 with TRBJ1-2, with TRBD1 matching over 10 bases. CDR1 and CDR2 (germline): MDHEN, SYDVKM. V was clipped by 5 bases and J by 3 bases; unmatched bases: 6. The CDR3 totals 15 residues. This chain's CDR3 is CASSRPGTGDYGYTF. CDR3 DNA sequence: TGTGCCAGCAGTCGCCCCGGGACAGGGGACTATGGCTACACCTTC.

This clone turned up a few times. The chain uses TRBV5-1 and TRBJ2-3; possible D gene TRBD1, 6 bases. The CDR3 is 16 amino acids. Germline-derived CDR1 and CDR2 are SGHRS and YFSETQ. Trimming stripped 0 bases from V and 4 bases from J, with 15 bases between. DNA of the CDR3: TGCGCCAGCAGCTTGGAGGTACAGGGAAGGTCAGATACGCAGTATTTT. Protein sequence: CASSLEVQGRSDTQYF.

This clone is termed large. Other nucleotide sequences from this sample produce the same CDR3. This chain joins TRBV28 and TRBJ2-3; unclear D gene. Trimming shortened V by 3 bases and J by 7 bases, and 8 bases separated the two germline ends. Germline V gives CDR1 MDHEN, CDR2 SYDVKM. The CDR3 covers 12 residues. This CDR3 reads CASSFRRNTQYF. The DNA of the CDR3 is TGTGCCAGCAGTTTTCGCAGAAATACGCAGTATTTT.

In its sample, this clone was seen a few times. The V call is TRBV5-1, the J call TRBJ2-2; tentatively, D is TRBD2 (7 bases). Germline V gene sequence: CDR1 SGHRS, CDR2 YFSETQ. Trimming pared 4 bases from V and 6 bases from J, leaving 13 bases between. This CDR3 has 14 residues. The CDR3 protein is CASSLLGGAGELFF. CDR3 coding DNA: TGCGCCAGCAGCCTATTAGGGGGGGCCGGGGAGCTGTTTTTT.

In its sample, this clone was seen a few times. The read terminates 1 residue before the CDR3 end, so the remaining end is supplied by the germline J gene. V and J are TRBV10-3 and TRBJ2-1; D ambiguous. This CDR3 has 14 residues. CDR1 is ENHRY and CDR2 is SYGVKD in the germline V gene. With 0 bases removed from V and 8 bases from J, the gap between germline ends came to 11 bases. Incomplete CDR3 DNA: TGTGCCATCAGTGAGTCGCTCCAAGAGGATGAGCAGTTC. This codes for CAISESLQEDEQF. In full, the CDR3 is CAISESLQEDEQFF.

This clone is labeled as large (0.1 to 1%). Written as DNA, the CDR3 is TGTGCCAGCTCACCAGGACAGATGGGTCAGCCCCAGCATTTT. It encodes CASSPGQMGQPQHF. V is TRBV18 and J is TRBJ1-5, with D possibly TRBD1 on 6 matching bases. This CDR3 comprises 14 residues. The V gene's germline CDR1 is KGHSH and CDR2 LQKENI. Trimming shortened V by 2 bases and J by 6 bases, and 11 bases separated the two germline ends.

Concerning this clone: At one of its ends the junction is not consistent with the germline gene, which may arise from a read error. The chain combines TRBV6-8 with TRBJ2-1; D not certain. Per the germline V gene, CDR1 is MNHGY and CDR2 is SAAAGT. The CDR3 spans 16 residues. CDR3 DNA: TGTGCCAGCAGCTACTTTTTACAGAGCTCCTACAATGAGCAGTTCTTC. Residues: CASSYFLQSSYNEQFF.